The source of this T cell receptor (beta chain) is a study of T cells in Graves' hyperthyroidism and ophthalmopathy. In its sample, this clonotype was seen many times. The TCR beta CDR3 regions underwent amplification using RNA transcripts as the source. First-round RT-PCR targeting the TCR CDR3 was performed with the HTBI primer set. In TCRdb, the multiplex PCR reads were re-called with MiXCR into one record per CDR3 protein. The sample includes some 400,000 distinct CDR3 sequences, around an eighth of them seen just once. Deletions cut 3 bases from V and 3 bases from J, with 11 bases between. This CDR3 has 14 residues.

The sample consisted of blood. The chain combines TRBV12-3 or TRBV12-4 with TRBJ1-2; D gene unclear. The TCR was taken from a man aged 30-40 years with Graves' hyperthyroidism that later progressed to Graves' ophthalmopathy. The CDR3 DNA follows: TGTGCCAGCAGTTTGAGGGTCCGGGACTATGGCTACACCTTC. This gives the protein CASSLRVRDYGYTF.